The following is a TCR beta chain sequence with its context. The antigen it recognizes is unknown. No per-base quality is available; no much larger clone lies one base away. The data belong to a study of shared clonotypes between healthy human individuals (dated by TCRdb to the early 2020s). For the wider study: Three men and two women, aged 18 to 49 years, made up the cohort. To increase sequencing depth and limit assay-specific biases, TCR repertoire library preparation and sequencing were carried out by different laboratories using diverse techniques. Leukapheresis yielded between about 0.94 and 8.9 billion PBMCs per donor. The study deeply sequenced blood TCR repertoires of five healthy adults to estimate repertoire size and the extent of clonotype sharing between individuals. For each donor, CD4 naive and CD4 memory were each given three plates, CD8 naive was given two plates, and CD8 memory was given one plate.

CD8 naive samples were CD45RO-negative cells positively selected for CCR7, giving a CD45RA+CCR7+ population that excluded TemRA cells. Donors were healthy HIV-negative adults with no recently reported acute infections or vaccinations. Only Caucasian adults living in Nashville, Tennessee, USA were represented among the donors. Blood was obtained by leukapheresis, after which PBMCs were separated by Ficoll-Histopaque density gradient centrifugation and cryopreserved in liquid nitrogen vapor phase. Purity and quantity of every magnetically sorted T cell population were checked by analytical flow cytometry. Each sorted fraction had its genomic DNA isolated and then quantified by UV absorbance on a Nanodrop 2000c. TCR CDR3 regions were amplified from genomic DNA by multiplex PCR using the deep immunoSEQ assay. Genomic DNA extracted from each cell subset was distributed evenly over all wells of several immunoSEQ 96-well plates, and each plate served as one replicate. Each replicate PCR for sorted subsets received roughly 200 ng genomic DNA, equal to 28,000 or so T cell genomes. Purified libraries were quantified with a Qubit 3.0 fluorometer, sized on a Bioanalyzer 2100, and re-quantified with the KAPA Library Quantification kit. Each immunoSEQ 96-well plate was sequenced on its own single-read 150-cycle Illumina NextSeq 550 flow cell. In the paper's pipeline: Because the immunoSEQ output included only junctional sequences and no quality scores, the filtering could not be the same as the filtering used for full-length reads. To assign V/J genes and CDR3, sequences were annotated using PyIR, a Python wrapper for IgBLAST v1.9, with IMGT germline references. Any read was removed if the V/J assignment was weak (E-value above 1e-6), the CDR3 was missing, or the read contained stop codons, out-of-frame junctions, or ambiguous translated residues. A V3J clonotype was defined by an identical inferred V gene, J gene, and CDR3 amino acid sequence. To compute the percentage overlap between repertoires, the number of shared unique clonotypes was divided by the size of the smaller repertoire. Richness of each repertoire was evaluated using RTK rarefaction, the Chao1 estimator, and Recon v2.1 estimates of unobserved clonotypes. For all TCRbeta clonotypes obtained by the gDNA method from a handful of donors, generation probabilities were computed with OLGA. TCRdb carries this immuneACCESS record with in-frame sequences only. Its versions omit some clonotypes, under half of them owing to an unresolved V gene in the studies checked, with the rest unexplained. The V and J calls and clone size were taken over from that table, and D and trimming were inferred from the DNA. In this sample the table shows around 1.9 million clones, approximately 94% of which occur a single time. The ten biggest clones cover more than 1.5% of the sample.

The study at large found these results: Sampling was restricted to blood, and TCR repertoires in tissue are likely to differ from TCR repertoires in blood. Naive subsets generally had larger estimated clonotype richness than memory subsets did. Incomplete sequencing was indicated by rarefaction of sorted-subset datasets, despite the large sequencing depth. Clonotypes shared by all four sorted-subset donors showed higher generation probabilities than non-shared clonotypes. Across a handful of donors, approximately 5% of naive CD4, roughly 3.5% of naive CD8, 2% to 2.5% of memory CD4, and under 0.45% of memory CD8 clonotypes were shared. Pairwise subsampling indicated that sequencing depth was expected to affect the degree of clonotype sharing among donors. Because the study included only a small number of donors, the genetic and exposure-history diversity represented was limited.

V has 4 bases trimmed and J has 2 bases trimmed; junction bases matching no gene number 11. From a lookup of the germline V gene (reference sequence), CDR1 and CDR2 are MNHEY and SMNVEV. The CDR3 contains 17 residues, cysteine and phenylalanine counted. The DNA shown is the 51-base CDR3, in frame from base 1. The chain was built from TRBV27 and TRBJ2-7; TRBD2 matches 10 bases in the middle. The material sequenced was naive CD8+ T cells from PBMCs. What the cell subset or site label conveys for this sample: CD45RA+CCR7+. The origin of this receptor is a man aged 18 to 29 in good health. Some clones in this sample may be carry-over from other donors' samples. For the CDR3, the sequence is CASSSTLTSGATYEQYF. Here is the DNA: TGTGCCAGCAGTTCCACGTTAACTAGCGGGGCAACCTACGAGCAGTACTTC.